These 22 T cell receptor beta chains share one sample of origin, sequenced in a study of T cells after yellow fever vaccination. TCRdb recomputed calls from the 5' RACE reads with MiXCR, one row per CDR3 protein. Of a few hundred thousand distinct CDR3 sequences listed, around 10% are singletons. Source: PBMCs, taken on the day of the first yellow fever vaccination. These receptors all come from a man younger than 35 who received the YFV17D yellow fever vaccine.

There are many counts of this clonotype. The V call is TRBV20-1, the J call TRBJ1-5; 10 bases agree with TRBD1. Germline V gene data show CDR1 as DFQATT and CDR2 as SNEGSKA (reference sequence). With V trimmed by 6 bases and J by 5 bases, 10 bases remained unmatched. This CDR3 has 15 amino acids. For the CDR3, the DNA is TGCAGTGCCCCACTCCGGGACAGGGGCTATCAGCCCCAGCATTTT. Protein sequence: CSAPLRDRGYQPQHF.

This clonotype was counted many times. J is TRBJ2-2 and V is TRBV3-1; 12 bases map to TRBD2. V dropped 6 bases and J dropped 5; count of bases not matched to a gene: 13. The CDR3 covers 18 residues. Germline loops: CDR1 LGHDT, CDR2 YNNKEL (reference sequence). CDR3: CASSPTSGGMKKTGELFF. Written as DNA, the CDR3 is TGTGCCAGCAGTCCTACTAGCGGGGGGATGAAAAAAACCGGGGAGCTGTTTTTT.

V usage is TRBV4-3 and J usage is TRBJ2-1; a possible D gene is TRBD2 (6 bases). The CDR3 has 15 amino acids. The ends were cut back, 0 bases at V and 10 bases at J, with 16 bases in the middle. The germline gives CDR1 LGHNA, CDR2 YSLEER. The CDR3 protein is CASSQDSGLSGEQFF. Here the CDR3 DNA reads TGCGCCAGCAGCCAAGACAGTGGACTATCAGGCGAGCAGTTCTTC.

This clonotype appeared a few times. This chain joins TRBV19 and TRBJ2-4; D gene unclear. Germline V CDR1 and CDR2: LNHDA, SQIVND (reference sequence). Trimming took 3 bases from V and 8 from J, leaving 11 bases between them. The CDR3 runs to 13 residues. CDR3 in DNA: TGTGCCAGTAGTATCATGGACCGGCACATTCAGTACTTC. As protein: CASSIMDRHIQYF.

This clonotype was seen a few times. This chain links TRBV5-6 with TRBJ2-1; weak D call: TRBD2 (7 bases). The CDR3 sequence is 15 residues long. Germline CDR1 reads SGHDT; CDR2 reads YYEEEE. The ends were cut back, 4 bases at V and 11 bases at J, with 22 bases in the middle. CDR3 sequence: CASSLGGTPGVKQFF. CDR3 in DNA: TGTGCCAGCAGCCTGGGGGGGACACCGGGGGTGAAGCAGTTCTTC. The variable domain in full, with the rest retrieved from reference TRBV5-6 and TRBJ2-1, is DAGVTQSPTHLIKTRGQQVTLRCSPKSGHDTVSWYQQALGQGPQFIFQYYEEEERQRGNFPDRFSGHQFPNYSSELNVNALLLGDSALYLCASSLGGTPGVKQFFGPGTRLTVL.

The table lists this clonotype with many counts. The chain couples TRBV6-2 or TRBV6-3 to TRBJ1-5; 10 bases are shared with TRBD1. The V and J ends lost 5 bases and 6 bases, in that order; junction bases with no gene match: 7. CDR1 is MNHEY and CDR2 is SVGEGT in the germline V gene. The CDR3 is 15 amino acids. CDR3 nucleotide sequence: TGTGCCAGCAGTCACCGGGACAGGGGTGGTCAGCCCCAGCATTTT. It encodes CASSHRDRGGQPQHF.

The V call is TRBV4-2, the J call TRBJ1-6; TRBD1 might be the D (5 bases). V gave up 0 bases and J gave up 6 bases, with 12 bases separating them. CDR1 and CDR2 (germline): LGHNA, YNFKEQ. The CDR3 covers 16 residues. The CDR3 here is CASSQDPAGLNSPLHF. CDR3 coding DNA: TGTGCCAGCAGCCAAGATCCGGCAGGGCTTAATTCACCCCTCCACTTT.

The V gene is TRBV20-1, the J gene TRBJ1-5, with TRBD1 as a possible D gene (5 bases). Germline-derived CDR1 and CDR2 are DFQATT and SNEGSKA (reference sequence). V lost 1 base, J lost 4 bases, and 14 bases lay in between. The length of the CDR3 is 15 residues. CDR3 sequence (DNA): TGCAGTGCTAGAGCCCTGGGAGGGGCAAATCAGCCCCAGCATTTT. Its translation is CSARALGGANQPQHF.

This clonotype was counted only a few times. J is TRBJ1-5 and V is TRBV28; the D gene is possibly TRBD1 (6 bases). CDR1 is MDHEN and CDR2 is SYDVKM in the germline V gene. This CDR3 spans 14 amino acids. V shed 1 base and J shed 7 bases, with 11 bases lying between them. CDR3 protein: CASSLSGAAQPQHF. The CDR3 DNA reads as TGTGCCAGCAGTTTATCGGGGGCAGCCCAGCCCCAGCATTTT.

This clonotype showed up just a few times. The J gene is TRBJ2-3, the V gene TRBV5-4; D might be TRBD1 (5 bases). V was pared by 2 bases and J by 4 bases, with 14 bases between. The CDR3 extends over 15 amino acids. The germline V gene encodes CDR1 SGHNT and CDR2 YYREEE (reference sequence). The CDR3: CASSLTYRLSDTQYF. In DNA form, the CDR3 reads TGTGCCAGCAGCTTAACGTACAGGCTCTCAGATACGCAGTATTTT. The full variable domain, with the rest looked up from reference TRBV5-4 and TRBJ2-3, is ETGVTQSPTHLIKTRGQQVTLRCSSQSGHNTVSWYQQALGQGPQFIFQYYREEENGRGNFPPRFSGLQFPNYSSELNVNALELDDSALYLCASSLTYRLSDTQYFGPGTRLTVL.

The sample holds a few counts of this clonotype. DNA for the CDR3: TGCAGCGTTGATGGGGGACACCTGGGAGAGACCCAGTACTTC. Translating it yields CSVDGGHLGETQYF. This chain uses TRBV29-1 with TRBJ2-5, with D perhaps TRBD1 (6 bases). V was pared by 3 bases and J by 4 bases, with 15 bases between. The V gene's germline CDR1 is SQVTM and CDR2 ANQGSEA. The CDR3 extends over 14 amino acids.

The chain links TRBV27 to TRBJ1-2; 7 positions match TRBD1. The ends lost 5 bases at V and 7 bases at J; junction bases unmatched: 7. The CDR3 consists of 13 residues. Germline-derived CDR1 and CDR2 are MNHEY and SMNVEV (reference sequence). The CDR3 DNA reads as TGTGCCAGCAGTGACCTCTACAGGGGTGGCTACACCTTC. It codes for CASSDLYRGGYTF.

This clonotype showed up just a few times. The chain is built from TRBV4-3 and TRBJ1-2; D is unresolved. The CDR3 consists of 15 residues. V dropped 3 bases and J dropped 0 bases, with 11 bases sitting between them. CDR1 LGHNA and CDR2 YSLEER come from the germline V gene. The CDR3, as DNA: TGCGCCAGCAGCCATGTTGAGAGAGCTAACTATGGCTACACCTTC. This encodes CASSHVERANYGYTF.

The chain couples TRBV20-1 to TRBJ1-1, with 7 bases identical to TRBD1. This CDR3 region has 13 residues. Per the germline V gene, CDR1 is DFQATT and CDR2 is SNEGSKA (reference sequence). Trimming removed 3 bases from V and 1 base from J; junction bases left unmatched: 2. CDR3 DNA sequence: TGCAGTGCTAGCCGGGACAGGAACACTGAAGCTTTCTTT. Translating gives CSASRDRNTEAFF.

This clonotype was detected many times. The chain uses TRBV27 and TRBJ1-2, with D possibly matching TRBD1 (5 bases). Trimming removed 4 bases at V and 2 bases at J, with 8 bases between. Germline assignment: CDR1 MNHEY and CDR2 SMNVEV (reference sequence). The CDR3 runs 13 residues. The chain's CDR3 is CASSSGRNYGYTF. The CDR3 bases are TGTGCCAGCAGTTCGGGACGGAACTATGGCTACACCTTC.

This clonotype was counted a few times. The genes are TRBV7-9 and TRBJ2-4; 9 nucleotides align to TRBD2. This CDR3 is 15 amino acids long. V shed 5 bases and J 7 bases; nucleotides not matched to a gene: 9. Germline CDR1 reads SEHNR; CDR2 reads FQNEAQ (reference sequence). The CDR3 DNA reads TGTGCCAGCAGCCCCACAGAGCGGGGGGTTAACATTCAGTACTTC. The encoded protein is CASSPTERGVNIQYF.

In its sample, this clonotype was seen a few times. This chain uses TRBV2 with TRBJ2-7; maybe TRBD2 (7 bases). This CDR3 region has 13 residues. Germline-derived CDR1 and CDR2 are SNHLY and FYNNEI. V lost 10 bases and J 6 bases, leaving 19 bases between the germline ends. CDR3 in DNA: TGTGCCACCAACCCGGGGGGCGATGGCGAGCAGTACGTC. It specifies CATNPGGDGEQYV.

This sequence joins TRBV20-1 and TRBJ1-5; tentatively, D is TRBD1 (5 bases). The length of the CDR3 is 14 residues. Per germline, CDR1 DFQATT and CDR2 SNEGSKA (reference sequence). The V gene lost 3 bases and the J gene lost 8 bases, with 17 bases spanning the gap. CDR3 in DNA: TGCAGTGCTAGGCCTTCGGGGCCAAACAAGCCCCAGCATTTT. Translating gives CSARPSGPNKPQHF.

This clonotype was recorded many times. The CDR3: CASSYYGLNYGYTF. Written as DNA, the CDR3 is TGTGCCAGCAGTTACTACGGCCTAAACTATGGCTACACCTTC. V gene TRBV6-2 or TRBV6-3 combines with J gene TRBJ1-2; D ambiguous. Germline values: CDR1 MNHEY, CDR2 SVGEGT. The CDR3 runs 14 residues. Trimming shortened V by 1 base and J by 2 bases, and 8 bases separated the two germline ends.

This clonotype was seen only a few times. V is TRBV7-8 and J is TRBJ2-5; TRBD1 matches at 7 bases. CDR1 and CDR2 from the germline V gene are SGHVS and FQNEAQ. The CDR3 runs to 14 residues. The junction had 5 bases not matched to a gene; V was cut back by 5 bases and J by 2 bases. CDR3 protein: CASSQTGLQETQYF. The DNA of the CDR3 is TGTGCCAGCAGCCAGACAGGGCTACAAGAGACCCAGTACTTC.

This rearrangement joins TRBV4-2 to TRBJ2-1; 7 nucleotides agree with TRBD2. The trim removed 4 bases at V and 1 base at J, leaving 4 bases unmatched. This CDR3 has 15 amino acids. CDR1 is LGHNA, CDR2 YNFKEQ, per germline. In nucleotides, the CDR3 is TGTGCCAGCAGCCCGCTAGCGGAATCCTACAATGAGCAGTTCTTC. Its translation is CASSPLAESYNEQFF.

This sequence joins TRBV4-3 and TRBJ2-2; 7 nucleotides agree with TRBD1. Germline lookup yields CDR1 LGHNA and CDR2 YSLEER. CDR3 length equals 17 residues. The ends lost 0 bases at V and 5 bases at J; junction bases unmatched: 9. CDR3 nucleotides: TGCGCCAGCAGCCAAGATTCCCCAGGGGGAATTACCGGGGAGCTGTTTTTT. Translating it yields CASSQDSPGGITGELFF.